This T cell receptor beta chain comes out of a study of cytomegalovirus exposure and HLA in healthy donors. Amplification used 60 Vbeta primers and 13 Jbeta primers. Data came from immunoSEQ multiplex PCR; TCRdb stores just in-frame clones and leaves some out. The data hold approximately 170,000 clones, with 80% to 90% observed a single time. This clone came up a few times. The sample comprised PBMCs. This clonotype was obtained from a male donor in good health and CMV-seronegative.

The CDR3 coding sequence is TGTGCTCCTCGGGTAAACACTGAAGCTTTCTTT. This gives the protein CAPRVNTEAFF. The V gene is TRBV27, the J gene TRBJ1-1, with unresolved D. CDR1 and CDR2 (germline): MNHEY, SMNVEV (reference sequence). CDR3 length equals 11 residues.